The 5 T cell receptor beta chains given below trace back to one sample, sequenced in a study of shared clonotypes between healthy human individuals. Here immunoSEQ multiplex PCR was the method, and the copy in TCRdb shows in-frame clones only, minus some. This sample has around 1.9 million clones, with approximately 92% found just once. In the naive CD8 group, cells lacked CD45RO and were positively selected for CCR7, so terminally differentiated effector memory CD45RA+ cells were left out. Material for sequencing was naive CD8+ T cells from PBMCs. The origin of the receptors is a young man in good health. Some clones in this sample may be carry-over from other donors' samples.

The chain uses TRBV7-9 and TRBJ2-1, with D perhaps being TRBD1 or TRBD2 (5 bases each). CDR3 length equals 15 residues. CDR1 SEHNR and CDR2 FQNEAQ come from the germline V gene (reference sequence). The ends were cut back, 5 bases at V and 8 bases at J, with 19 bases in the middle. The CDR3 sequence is CASSQPGEGRDEQFF. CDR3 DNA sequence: TGTGCCAGCAGCCAACCGGGTGAGGGGAGAGATGAGCAGTTCTTC.

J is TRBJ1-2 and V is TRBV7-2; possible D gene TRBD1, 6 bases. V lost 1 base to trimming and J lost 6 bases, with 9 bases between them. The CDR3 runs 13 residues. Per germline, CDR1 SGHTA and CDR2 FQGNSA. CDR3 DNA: TGTGCCAGCAGCTTAGGCAGGGGCGATGGCTACACCTTC. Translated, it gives CASSLGRGDGYTF.

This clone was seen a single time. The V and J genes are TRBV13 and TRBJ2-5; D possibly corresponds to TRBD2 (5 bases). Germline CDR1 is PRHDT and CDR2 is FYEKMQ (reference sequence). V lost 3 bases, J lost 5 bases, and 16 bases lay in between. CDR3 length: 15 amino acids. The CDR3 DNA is TGTGCCAGCAGCTTCGGCGGGCGAGCGGTGGAGACCCAGTACTTC. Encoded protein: CASSFGGRAVETQYF.

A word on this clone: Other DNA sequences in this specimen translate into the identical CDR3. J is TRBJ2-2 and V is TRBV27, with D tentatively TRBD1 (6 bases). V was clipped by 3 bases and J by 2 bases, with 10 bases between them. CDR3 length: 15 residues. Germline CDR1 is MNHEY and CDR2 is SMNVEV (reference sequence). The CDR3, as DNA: TGTGCCAGCAGTTTGGTACAGGGTAACACCGGGGAGCTGTTTTTT. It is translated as CASSLVQGNTGELFF.

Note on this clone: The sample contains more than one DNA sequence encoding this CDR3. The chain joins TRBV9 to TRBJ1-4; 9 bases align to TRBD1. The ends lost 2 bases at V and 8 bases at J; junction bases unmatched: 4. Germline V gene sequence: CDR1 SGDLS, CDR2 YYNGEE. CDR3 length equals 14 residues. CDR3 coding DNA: TGTGCCAGCAGCGTGGGACAGGGTGGGGAAAAACTGTTTTTT. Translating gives CASSVGQGGEKLFF.